The rows below give T cell receptor beta chains drawn from one sample of a study of shared clonotypes between healthy human individuals. Using immunoSEQ multiplex PCR, the repertoire was profiled, and TCRdb retains in-frame clones only, with some absent. The table records some 2.4 million clones, 93% of them present only once. The specimen sequenced was naive CD4+ T cells from PBMCs. The receptors originated from a young man in good health. Some clones in this sample may be carry-over from other donors' samples. Each CDR3 is given with its conserved first and last residue. The D gene is left open where the match is weak. The listing skips clone size in some rows; elsewhere it reads once, few, many or a size class.

TRBD2,TRBV6-5,15,.,TRBJ2-1,CASSRGTSGYNEQFF,TGTGCCAGCAGTAGGGGGACTAGCGGGTACAATGAGCAGTTCTTC
TRBD1,TRBV27,16,.,TRBJ2-2,CASSLDYPGTGGRLFF,TGTGCCAGCAGTTTAGATTACCCAGGGACAGGGGGCCGGCTGTTTTTT
.,TRBV5-1,12,.,TRBJ2-7,CASSLLGYEQYF,TGCGCCAGCAGCTTATTGGGCTACGAGCAGTACTTC
.,TRBV6-5,15,.,TRBJ2-3,CASSPTGGETDTQYF,TGTGCCAGCAGCCCAACAGGAGGCGAAACAGATACGCAGTATTTT
.,TRBV28,15,few,TRBJ2-2,CASSSEGTNTGELFF,TGTGCCAGCAGTAGTGAGGGTACGAACACCGGGGAGCTGTTTTTT
.,TRBV11-2,14,.,TRBJ2-2,CASSLVGGFGELFF,TGTGCCAGCAGCTTAGTCGGGGGATTCGGGGAGCTGTTTTTT
TRBD1,TRBV4-1,14,.,TRBJ2-7,CASSRPGQSYEQYF,TGCGCCAGCAGCCGACCGGGACAGTCCTACGAGCAGTACTTC
.,TRBV5-1,15,.,TRBJ1-6,CASSLRGVGNSPLHF,TGCGCCAGCAGCTTGCGGGGGGTAGGAAATTCACCCCTCCACTTT
.,TRBV28,11,.,TRBJ2-7,CASQTTYEQYF,TGTGCCAGCCAAACGACCTACGAGCAGTACTTC
.,TRBV28,13,.,TRBJ1-1,CASSLAQYTEAFF,TGTGCCAGCAGTTTAGCACAATACACTGAAGCTTTCTTT
.,TRBV7-5,16,once,TRBJ2-2,CVRSLATHTYTGELFF,TGTGTCAGAAGCTTAGCCACCCACACATACACCGGGGAGCTGTTTTTT
.,TRBV7-9,17,.,TRBJ1-2,CASSSVSVQASNYGYTF,TGTGCCAGCAGCTCCGTGTCGGTACAGGCCTCTAACTATGGCTACACCTTC
TRBD1,TRBV7-9,13,.,TRBJ2-7,CASSSNRGREQYF,TGTGCCAGCAGTTCTAACAGGGGGCGCGAGCAGTACTTC
.,TRBV19,17,.,TRBJ2-1,CASISQPQRSTYNEQFF,TGTGCCAGTATCTCACAGCCCCAGCGAAGCACCTACAATGAGCAGTTCTTC
.,TRBV7-9,14,.,TRBJ1-1,CASSSPGWNTEAFF,TGTGCCAGCAGCTCGCCGGGATGGAACACTGAAGCTTTCTTT
.,TRBV7-6,16,once,TRBJ2-3,CASSLGRGRLTDTQYF,TGTGCCAGCAGCTTAGGGAGGGGCAGGTTGACAGATACGCAGTATTTT
TRBD2,TRBV11-2,16,.,TRBJ2-1,CASSSFGGGAYNEQFF,TGTGCCAGCAGCTCCTTTGGTGGGGGGGCCTACAATGAGCAGTTCTTC